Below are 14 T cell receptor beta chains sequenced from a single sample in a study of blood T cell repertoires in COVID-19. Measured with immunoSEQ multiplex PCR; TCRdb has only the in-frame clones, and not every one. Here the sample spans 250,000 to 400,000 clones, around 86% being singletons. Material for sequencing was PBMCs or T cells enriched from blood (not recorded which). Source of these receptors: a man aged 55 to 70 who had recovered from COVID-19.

DNA of the CDR3: TGTGCCAGTAGTGCTACAGGGGGGTATGGCTACACCTTC. As protein: CASSATGGYGYTF. This chain links TRBV19 with TRBJ1-2, with TRBD1 matching over 8 bases. The CDR3 is 13 amino acids. After removal of 5 bases from V and 5 bases from J, the junction contained 4 bases not matched to a gene. CDR1 is LNHDA, CDR2 SQIVND, per germline (reference sequence).

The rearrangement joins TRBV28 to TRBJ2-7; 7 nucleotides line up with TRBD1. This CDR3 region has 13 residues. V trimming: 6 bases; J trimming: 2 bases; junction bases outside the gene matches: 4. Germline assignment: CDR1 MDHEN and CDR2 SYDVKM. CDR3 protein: CASRGTATYEQYF. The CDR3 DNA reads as TGTGCCAGCAGAGGGACAGCCACCTACGAGCAGTACTTC.

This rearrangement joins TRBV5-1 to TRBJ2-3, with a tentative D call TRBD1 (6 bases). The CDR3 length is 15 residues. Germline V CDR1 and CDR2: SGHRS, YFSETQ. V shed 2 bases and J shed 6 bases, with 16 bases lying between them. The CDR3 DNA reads TGCGCCAGCAGCTTTGGGGGCGGTCTCGGGGATACGCAGTATTTT. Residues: CASSFGGGLGDTQYF.

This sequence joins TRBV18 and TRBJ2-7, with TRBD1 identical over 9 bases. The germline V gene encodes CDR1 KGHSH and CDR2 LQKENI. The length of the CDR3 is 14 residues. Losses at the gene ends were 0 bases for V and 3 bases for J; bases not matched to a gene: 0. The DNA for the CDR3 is TGTGCCAGCTCACCACCGGGACAGGGCTACGAGCAGTACTTC. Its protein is CASSPPGQGYEQYF.

The CDR3 nucleotides read TGTGCCAGCACGGAACGGGAGGGCCTCCTCTACAATGAGCAGTTCTTC. Amino acid sequence: CASTEREGLLYNEQFF. The J gene is TRBJ2-1, the V gene TRBV5-8; 8 bases are shared with TRBD2. Trimming removed 6 bases from V and 3 bases from J; junction bases left unmatched: 11. Germline CDR1 SGHTS, CDR2 YDEGEE. The CDR3 has 16 residues.

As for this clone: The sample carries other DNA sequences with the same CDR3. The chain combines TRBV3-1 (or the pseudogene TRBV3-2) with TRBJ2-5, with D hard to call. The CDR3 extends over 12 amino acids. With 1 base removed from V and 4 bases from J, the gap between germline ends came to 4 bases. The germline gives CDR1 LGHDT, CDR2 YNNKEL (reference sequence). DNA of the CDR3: TGTGCCAGCAGCCAAGGTCGAGAGACCCAGTACTTC. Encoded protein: CASSQGRETQYF.

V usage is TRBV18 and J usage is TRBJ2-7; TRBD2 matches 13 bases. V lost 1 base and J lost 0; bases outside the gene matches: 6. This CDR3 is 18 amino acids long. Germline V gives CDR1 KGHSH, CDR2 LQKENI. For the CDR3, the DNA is TGTGCCAGCTCACCACAAGAGACTAGCGGGAGGAGCTCCTACGAGCAGTACTTC. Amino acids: CASSPQETSGRSSYEQYF. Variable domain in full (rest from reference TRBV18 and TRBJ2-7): NAGVMQNPRHLVRRRGQEARLRCSPMKGHSHVYWYRQLPEEGLKFMVYLQKENIIDESGMPKERFSAEFPKEGPSILRIQQVVRGDSAAYFCASSPQETSGRSSYEQYFGPGTRLTVT.

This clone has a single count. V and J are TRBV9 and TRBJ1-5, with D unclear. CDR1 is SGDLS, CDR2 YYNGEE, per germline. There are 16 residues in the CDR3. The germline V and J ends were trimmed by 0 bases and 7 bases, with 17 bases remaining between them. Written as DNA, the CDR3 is TGTGCCAGCAGCGTAGGTTCTGAAACAACGGGACAGCCCCAGCATTTT. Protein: CASSVGSETTGQPQHF. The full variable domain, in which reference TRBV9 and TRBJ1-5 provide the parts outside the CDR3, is DSGVTQTPKHLITATGQRVTLRCSPRSGDLSVYWYQQSLDQGLQFLIQYYNGEERAKGNILERFSAQQFPDLHSELNLSSLELGDSALYFCASSVGSETTGQPQHFGDGTRLSIL.

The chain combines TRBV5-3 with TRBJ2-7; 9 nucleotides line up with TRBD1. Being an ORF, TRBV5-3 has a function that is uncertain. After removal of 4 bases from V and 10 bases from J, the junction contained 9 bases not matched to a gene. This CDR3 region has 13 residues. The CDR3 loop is CARSPGVDRGQYF. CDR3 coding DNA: TGTGCCAGAAGCCCGGGTGTGGACAGGGGCCAGTACTTC.

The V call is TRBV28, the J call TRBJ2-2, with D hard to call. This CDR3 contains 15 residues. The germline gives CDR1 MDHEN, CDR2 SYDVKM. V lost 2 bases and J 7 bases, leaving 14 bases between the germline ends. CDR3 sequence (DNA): TGTGCCAGCAGTTTAGTTTTGAGGAGTGGCGGGGAGCTGTTTTTT. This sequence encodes CASSLVLRSGGELFF. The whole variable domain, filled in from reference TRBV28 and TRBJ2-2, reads DVKVTQSSRYLVKRTGEKVFLECVQDMDHENMFWYRQDPGLGLRLIYFSYDVKMKEKGDIPEGYSVSREKKERFSLILESASTNQTSMYLCASSLVLRSGGELFFGEGSRLTVL.

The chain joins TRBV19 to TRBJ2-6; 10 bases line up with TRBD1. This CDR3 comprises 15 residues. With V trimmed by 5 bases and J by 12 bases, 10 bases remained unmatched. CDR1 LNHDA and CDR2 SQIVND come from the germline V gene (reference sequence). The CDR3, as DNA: TGTGCCAGTAGTTCTCGACAGGGGGCCGCAATCGTCCTGACTTTC. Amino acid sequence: CASSSRQGAAIVLTF.

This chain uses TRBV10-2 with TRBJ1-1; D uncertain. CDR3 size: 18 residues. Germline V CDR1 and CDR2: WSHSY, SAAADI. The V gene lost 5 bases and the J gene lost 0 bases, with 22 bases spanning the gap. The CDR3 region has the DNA TGCGCCAGCAGTACGAAGGGAGAGTTAATTCTTTTGAACACTGAAGCTTTCTTT. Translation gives CASSTKGELILLNTEAFF.

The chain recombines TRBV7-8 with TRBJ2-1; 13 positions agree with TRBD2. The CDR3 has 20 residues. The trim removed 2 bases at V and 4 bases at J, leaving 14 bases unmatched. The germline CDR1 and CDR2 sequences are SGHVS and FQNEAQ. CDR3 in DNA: TGTGCCAGCAGCTTACTCCCGCCGGCCCCGGGACTAGCGGGATACAATGAGCAGTTCTTC. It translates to CASSLLPPAPGLAGYNEQFF.

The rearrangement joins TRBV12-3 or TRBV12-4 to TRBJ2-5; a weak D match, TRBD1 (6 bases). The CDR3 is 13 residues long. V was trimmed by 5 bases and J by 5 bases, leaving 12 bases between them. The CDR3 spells CASSGTGTETQYF. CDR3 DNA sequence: TGTGCCAGCAGTGGAACAGGGACGGAGACCCAGTACTTC.